This T cell receptor beta chain was recovered during a study of molecular identifiers for immune sequencing clone quantification. Overall study context: RNA, taken in replicates from approximately 20,000 or 100,000 naive CD8 cells, was split five ways, with four sequenced. Study-level results: Naive cells had under 1% of molecules in clones above 20 RNA copies, effectors over 99%.

In the case of this clonotype: No antigen is known for it. One junction end disagrees with the germline gene, perhaps due to a read error.

The CDR3 is made up of 17 amino acids. Germline V gives CDR1 KGHDR, CDR2 SFDVKD. In TCRdb, the PCR reads were re-called with MiXCR into one record per CDR3 protein. The repertoire consists of a few hundred thousand distinct CDR3 sequences, with roughly 26% occurring once and the leading ten covering around 0.79%. The receptor was derived from a human donor in good health. Some libraries in this study had Jurkat cell RNA spiked in. Sequenced input: naive CD8+ T cells from blood, with Jurkat cell RNA spiked in. Subset denoted: FACS-sorted CD8+CD4-CCR7+CD45RA+ naive T cells. The chain is built from TRBV24-1 and TRBJ2-3, with 13 bases aligning to TRBD2. The CDR3 DNA sequence: TGTGCCGCCAGTGATCCAACTAGCGGGAGGGTGAAAGATACGCAGTATTTT. Its translation: CAASDPTSGRVKDTQYF.